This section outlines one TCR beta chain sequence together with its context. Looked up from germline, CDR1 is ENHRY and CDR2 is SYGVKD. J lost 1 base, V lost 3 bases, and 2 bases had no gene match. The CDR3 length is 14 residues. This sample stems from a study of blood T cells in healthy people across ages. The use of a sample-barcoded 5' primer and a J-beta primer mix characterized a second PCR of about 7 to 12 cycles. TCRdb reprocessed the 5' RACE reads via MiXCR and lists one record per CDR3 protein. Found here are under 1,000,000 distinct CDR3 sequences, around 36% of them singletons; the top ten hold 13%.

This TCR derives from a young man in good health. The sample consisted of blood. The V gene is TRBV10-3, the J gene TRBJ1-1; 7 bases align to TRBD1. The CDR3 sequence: CAISDGTANTEAFF. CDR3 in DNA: TGTGCCATCAGTGACGGGACAGCGAACACTGAAGCTTTCTTT.